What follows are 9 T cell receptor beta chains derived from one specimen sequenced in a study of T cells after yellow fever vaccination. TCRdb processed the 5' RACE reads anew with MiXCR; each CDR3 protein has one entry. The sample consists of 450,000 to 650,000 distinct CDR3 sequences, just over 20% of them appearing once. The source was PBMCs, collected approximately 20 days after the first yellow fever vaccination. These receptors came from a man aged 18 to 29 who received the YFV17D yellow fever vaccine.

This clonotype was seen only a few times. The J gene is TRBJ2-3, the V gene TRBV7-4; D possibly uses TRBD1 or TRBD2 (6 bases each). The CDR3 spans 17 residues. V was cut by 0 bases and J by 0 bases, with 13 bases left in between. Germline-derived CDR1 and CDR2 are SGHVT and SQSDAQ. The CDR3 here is CASSLASGASSTDTQYF. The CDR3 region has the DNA TGTGCCAGCAGCTTAGCTTCGGGGGCCTCTAGCACAGATACGCAGTATTTT.

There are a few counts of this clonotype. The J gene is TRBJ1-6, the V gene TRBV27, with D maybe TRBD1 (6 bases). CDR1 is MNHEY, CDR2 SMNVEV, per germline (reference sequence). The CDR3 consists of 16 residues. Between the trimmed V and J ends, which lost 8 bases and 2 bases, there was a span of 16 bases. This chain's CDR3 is CASSSPQGTYNSPLHF. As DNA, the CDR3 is TGTGCCAGCTCGTCCCCCCAGGGGACCTATAATTCACCCCTCCACTTT.

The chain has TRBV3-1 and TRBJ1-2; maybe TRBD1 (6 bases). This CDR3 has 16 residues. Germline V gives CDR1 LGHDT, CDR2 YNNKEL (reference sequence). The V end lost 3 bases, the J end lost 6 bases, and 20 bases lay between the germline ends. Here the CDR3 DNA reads TGTGCCAGCAGCCAGCACCACGGGGGCGGTTGGAATGGCTACACCTTC. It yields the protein CASSQHHGGGWNGYTF.

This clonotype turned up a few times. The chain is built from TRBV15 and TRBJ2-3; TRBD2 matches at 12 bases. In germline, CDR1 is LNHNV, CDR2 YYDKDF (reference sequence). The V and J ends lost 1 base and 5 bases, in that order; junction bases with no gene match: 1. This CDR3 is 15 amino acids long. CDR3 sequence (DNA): TGTGCCACCAGCAGAGTACTAGCGGGGGGAGATACGCAGTATTTT. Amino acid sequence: CATSRVLAGGDTQYF.

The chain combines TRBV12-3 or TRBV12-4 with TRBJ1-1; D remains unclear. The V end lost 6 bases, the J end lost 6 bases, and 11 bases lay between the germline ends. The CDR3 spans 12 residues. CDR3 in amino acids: CASRHQESEAFF. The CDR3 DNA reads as TGTGCCAGCAGGCATCAGGAGTCTGAAGCTTTCTTT.

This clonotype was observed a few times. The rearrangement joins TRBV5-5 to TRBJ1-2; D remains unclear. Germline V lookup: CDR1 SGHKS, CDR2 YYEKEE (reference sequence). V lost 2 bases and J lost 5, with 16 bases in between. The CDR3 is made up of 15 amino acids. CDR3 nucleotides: TGTGCCAGCAGCTTTGCGACCCCCCGGGCATATGGCTACACCTTC. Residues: CASSFATPRAYGYTF.

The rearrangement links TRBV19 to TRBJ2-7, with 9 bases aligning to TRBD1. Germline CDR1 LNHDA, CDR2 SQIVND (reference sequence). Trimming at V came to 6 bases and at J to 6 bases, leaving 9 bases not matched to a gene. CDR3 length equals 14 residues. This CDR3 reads CASRLGTGSAEQYF. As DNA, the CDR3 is TGTGCCAGTAGACTCGGGACAGGGAGTGCCGAGCAGTACTTC.

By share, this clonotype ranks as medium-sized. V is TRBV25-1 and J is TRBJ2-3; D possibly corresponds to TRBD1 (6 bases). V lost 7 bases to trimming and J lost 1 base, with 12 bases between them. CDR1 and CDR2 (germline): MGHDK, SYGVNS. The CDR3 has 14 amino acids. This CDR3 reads CASTSGAGTDTQYF. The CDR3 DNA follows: TGTGCCAGCACATCAGGGGCTGGCACAGATACGCAGTATTTT.

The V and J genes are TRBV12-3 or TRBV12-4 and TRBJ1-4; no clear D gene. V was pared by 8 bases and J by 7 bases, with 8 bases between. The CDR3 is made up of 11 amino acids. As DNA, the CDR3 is TGTGCCAGCGGCCGAAGTGAAAAACTGTTTTTT. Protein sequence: CASGRSEKLFF.